The 7 T cell receptor beta chains below all came from one sample that was sequenced in a study of blood T cell repertoires in COVID-19. Using immunoSEQ multiplex PCR, the repertoire was profiled, and TCRdb retains in-frame clones only, with some absent. The sample has around 140,000 clones; roughly 86% are singletons. The sequencing sample was made of peripheral blood. The origin of the receptors is a human donor with acute or convalescent COVID-19. The donor label of this sample is uncertain.

The V call is TRBV5-1, the J call TRBJ2-3; TRBD2 matches 15 bases. Germline V gene data show CDR1 as SGHRS and CDR2 as YFSETQ. The junction had 2 bases not matched to a gene; V was cut back by 4 bases and J by 5 bases. This CDR3 contains 15 residues. CDR3 bases: TGCGCCAGCAGCGGGGGACTAGCGGGAGGAGATACGCAGTATTTT. Translating gives CASSGGLAGGDTQYF.

This chain connects TRBV5-6 to TRBJ2-7; TRBD1 agrees at 9 bases. Trimming cost V 3 bases and J 6 bases; bases outside gene matches: 7. The CDR3 contains 14 residues. Germline V lookup: CDR1 SGHDT, CDR2 YYEEEE. CDR3 nucleotide sequence: TGTGCCAGCAGCTGGGACAGGGTCGTCGGCGAGCAGTACTTC. This translates into CASSWDRVVGEQYF.

Concerning this clone: Other DNA sequences within the sample encode an identical CDR3. The J gene is TRBJ2-1, the V gene TRBV7-2, with 7 bases matching TRBD1. The CDR3 sequence is 15 residues long. Losses at the gene ends were 2 bases for V and 3 bases for J; bases not matched to a gene: 4. Germline V gives CDR1 SGHTA, CDR2 FQGNSA. In DNA form, the CDR3 reads TGTGCCAGCAGCTTATGGGCAGGGGGCTACAATGAGCAGTTCTTC. Translating gives CASSLWAGGYNEQFF.

The chain recombines TRBV7-9 with TRBJ2-7; 10 bases agree with TRBD2. The CDR3 is made up of 17 amino acids. V gave up 1 base and J gave up 6 bases; unmatched junction bases: 12. Germline V gives CDR1 SEHNR, CDR2 FQNEAQ (reference sequence). CDR3 sequence reads: CASSLVGTSGRGGEQYF. DNA of the CDR3: TGTGCCAGCAGCTTAGTTGGAACAAGCGGGAGGGGCGGCGAGCAGTACTTC.

This clone was counted only a few times. This chain's CDR3 is CASIGDRGYQPQHF. CDR3 coding DNA: TGTGCCAGTATTGGGGACAGGGGGTATCAGCCCCAGCATTTT. The chain links TRBV19 to TRBJ1-5; TRBD1 agrees at 11 bases. J gave up 5 bases and V 7 bases, and 4 bases lay outside the gene matches. Per germline, CDR1 LNHDA and CDR2 SQIVND (reference sequence). The CDR3 consists of 14 residues.

The gene calls are TRBV9 and TRBJ1-2; the match to TRBD1 covers 9 bases. The length of the CDR3 is 15 residues. Germline CDR1 reads SGDLS; CDR2 reads YYNGEE. The trim removed 0 bases at V and 2 bases at J, leaving 2 bases unmatched. The CDR3 region has the DNA TGTGCCAGCAGCGTAGGACAGGGGGGGAACTATGGCTACACCTTC. It encodes CASSVGQGGNYGYTF.

The chain carries TRBV5-1 and TRBJ1-4; 10 nucleotides align to TRBD1. This CDR3 contains 14 residues. V lost 4 bases and J lost 8; bases outside the gene matches: 5. Germline V gene data show CDR1 as SGHRS and CDR2 as YFSETQ. Written as DNA, the CDR3 is TGCGCCAGCAGCCCCCCGGACAGGGGGGAAAAACTGTTTTTT. Its protein product is CASSPPDRGEKLFF. Full variable domain (outside the CDR3, taken from reference TRBV5-1 and TRBJ1-4): KAGVTQTPRYLIKTRGQQVTLSCSPISGHRSVSWYQQTPGQGLQFLFEYFSETQRNKGNFPGRFSGRQFSNSRSEMNVSTLELGDSALYLCASSPPDRGEKLFFGSGTQLSVL.